This T cell receptor (beta chain) was captured by sequencing in a study of blood T cell repertoires in COVID-19. About the study: The origin of the acute and convalescent COVID-19 samples was the United States, Italy and Spain. T cells, B-cell-depleted T cells, or PBMCs provided the cDNA or gDNA that served as material.

V shed 4 bases and J 3 bases; nucleotides not matched to a gene: 4. Germline assignment: CDR1 LNHNV and CDR2 YYDKDF (reference sequence). CDR3 size: 14 residues. Only in-frame clones appear in the TCRdb table, and some are missing; sequencing was by immunoSEQ multiplex PCR. The sample gives about 220,000 clones, about 90% of which show up once; roughly 15% is in the top ten. Participant ages covered about 18 to 89 years across 20 to 25 US areas. Donors were grouped by their self-reported clinical history. This sequence was found in a woman in her fifties or sixties with acute COVID-19. The sequencing sample was made of PBMCs or T cells enriched from blood (not recorded which). The chain uses TRBV15 and TRBJ2-7, with 9 bases that match TRBD1. The CDR3 spells CATSKGTGSYEQYF. The CDR3 coding sequence is TGTGCCACCAGCAAAGGGACAGGGAGCTACGAGCAGTACTTC.